The sequence of this TCR beta chain was determined in a study of Graves' ophthalmopathy and Graves' hyperthyroidism. Looking at the study overall: There was a collection of peripheral blood at initial diagnosis, before any treatment.

Findings and limits, study-wide: Ophthalmopathy cases were distinguished from stable hyperthyroidism by a 13-signature model, reaching over 85% sensitivity and 70% to 84% specificity. Most clonotypes expanded in thyroid above 0.001 frequency were present in blood too. Its predictions of ophthalmopathy progression gave the model 55% to 71% sensitivity and about 72% specificity.

This clonotype was counted many times. Its antigen is undetermined. TCR beta CDR3 regions were amplified from RNA transcripts. HTBI primers were employed in first-round RT-PCR, then a second-round multiplex PCR followed. TCRdb recomputed calls from the multiplex PCR reads with MiXCR, one row per CDR3 protein. The table lists about 220,000 distinct CDR3 sequences, roughly a fifth of them singletons. The V gene lost 5 bases and the J gene lost 4 bases, with 18 bases spanning the gap. The CDR3 sequence is 16 residues long. This TCR derives from a woman between 50 and 59 years old with Graves' ophthalmopathy. This chain joins TRBV12-3 or TRBV12-4 and TRBJ1-5, with D perhaps TRBD1 (5 bases). Material: peripheral blood. The CDR3 loop is CASSGSPGNWNQPQHF. CDR3 coding DNA: TGTGCCAGCAGTGGATCACCAGGGAATTGGAATCAGCCCCAGCATTTT.